This T cell receptor (beta chain) was sequenced for a study of CD8 T cells in Susac syndrome. The RNA input was 0.5 to 1 ug, and it was reverse transcribed with random hexamers. The amplification used immunoSEQ multiplex PCR on TCR beta CDR3; it spanned 54 Vbeta and 13 Jbeta. MiXCR was run by TCRdb on the immunoSEQ multiplex PCR reads, yielding one entry per CDR3 protein. Of about 300,000 distinct CDR3 sequences in the sample, 65% to 90% were seen once. Germline CDR1 and CDR2: MNHEY and SMNVEV (reference sequence). V was shortened by 7 bases and J by 6 bases, with 22 bases between the two germline ends. The CDR3 spans 16 residues. Stable or active relapsing-remitting multiple sclerosis, untreated and meeting revised McDonald criteria, defined the controls. Bulk CD8+ and CD4+ cells came from magnetic negative isolation; CD8+ TEMRA by FACS.

The chain has TRBV27 and TRBJ2-1; TRBD2 might be the D (7 bases). This receptor was obtained from a human donor with multiple sclerosis. Sequenced input: CD8+ T cells from PBMCs. Here the CDR3 DNA reads TGTGCCAGCACCCCCTGGGGGGCTAGCGGACCCAATGAGCAGTTCTTC. Its translation: CASTPWGASGPNEQFF.